The 9 T cell receptor beta chains below come from one sample, sequenced in a study of T cell repertoires in cytomegalovirus infection. The antigens these receptors bind are not known. TCRdb re-called the reads with MiXCR, one entry per CDR3 protein. In the table there are 60,000 to 85,000 distinct CDR3 sequences, roughly 20% of which are singletons. The sample consisted of PBMCs, sequenced either directly or after in vitro stimulation (not recorded which). All receptors come from a human donor in good health (CMV status not recorded). Some clones in this sample may be carry-over from other donors' samples.

The chain joins TRBV7-2 to TRBJ2-7; 10 bases agree with TRBD2. V was pared by 5 bases and J by 5 bases, with 9 bases of the junction left unmatched. The CDR3 covers 15 residues. Germline V gene lookup returns CDR1 SGHTA and CDR2 FQGNSA. The CDR3 sequence: CASSPQAGGPHEQYF. CDR3 nucleotides: TGTGCCAGCAGCCCCCAAGCGGGAGGGCCCCACGAGCAGTACTTC.

The J gene is TRBJ1-3, the V gene TRBV7-2; TRBD1 aligns across 8 bases. CDR3 size: 16 residues. The germline V gene encodes CDR1 SGHTA and CDR2 FQGNSA. The ends lost 5 bases at V and 1 base at J; junction bases unmatched: 7. The CDR3: CASSPGQGGSGNTIYF. DNA for the CDR3: TGTGCCAGCAGCCCCGGACAGGGAGGGTCTGGAAACACCATATATTTT.

This clonotype was seen ten or more times. The V and J genes are TRBV7-2 and TRBJ1-6; D gene unclear. V was cut by 2 bases and J by 0 bases, with 5 bases left in between. Germline CDR1 SGHTA, CDR2 FQGNSA. This CDR3 contains 15 residues. The DNA for the CDR3 is TGTGCCAGCAGCTTATCGAGCTCCTATAATTCACCCCTCCACTTT. Its translation is CASSLSSSYNSPLHF.

This clonotype was counted between two and nine times. This rearrangement joins TRBV7-2 to TRBJ2-5, with D uncertain. The CDR3 is made up of 14 amino acids. V lost 5 bases and J 8 bases, leaving 18 bases between the germline ends. Germline lookup yields CDR1 SGHTA and CDR2 FQGNSA. This CDR3 is CASSPDSRHSTQYF. CDR3 nucleotides: TGTGCCAGCAGCCCAGATTCTCGGCACTCCACCCAGTACTTC.

This chain uses TRBV10-3 with TRBJ2-3, with 7 bases lining up with TRBD2. CDR1 and CDR2 from the germline V gene are ENHRY and SYGVKD. The CDR3 loop spans 14 amino acids. J gave up 4 bases and V 3 bases, and 4 bases lay outside the gene matches. As DNA, the CDR3 is TGTGCCATCAGTGAACGACTAGCCCCAGATACGCAGTATTTT. Residues: CAISERLAPDTQYF.

J is TRBJ2-1 and V is TRBV5-6, with 8 bases lining up with TRBD2. Losses at the gene ends were 5 bases for V and 10 bases for J; bases not matched to a gene: 11. The CDR3 has 14 amino acids. CDR1 is SGHDT and CDR2 is YYEEEE in the germline V gene. CDR3: CASSNRGTRREQFF. The CDR3 DNA reads TGTGCCAGCAGTAATCGGGGGACTAGGAGGGAGCAGTTCTTC.

The sample holds many counts of this clonotype. The CDR3 bases are TGTGCCAGCAGCCCCCGACTAGCGGGGTTCTATGGCTACACCTTC. Protein product: CASSPRLAGFYGYTF. The chain employs TRBV7-2 and TRBJ1-2, with unresolved D. The CDR3 totals 15 residues. With 5 bases removed from V and 4 bases from J, the gap between germline ends came to 17 bases. Germline CDR1 SGHTA, CDR2 FQGNSA.

J is TRBJ1-1 and V is TRBV19; D is undetermined. Germline V gene data show CDR1 as LNHDA and CDR2 as SQIVND (reference sequence). The CDR3 is made up of 13 amino acids. V was shortened by 6 bases and J by 2 bases, with 10 bases between the two germline ends. This CDR3 reads CASSVEINTEAFF. Here the CDR3 DNA reads TGTGCCAGTAGCGTCGAGATAAACACTGAAGCTTTCTTT.

This clonotype was picked up many times. V usage is TRBV7-2 and J usage is TRBJ2-1, with 7 nucleotides matching TRBD2. The CDR3 sequence is 17 residues long. With V trimmed by 1 base and J by 1 base, 7 bases remained unmatched. Germline V gene sequence: CDR1 SGHTA, CDR2 FQGNSA. For the CDR3, the DNA is TGTGCCAGCAGCTTAGTTGGGAGCGGGGCTTCCTACAATGAGCAGTTCTTC. This gives the protein CASSLVGSGASYNEQFF.